The source of this TCR beta chain is a study of high-grade serous ovarian cancer treatment subgroups. Assay: immunoSEQ multiplex PCR; the TCRdb copy retains only in-frame clones and omits some. The sample records about 7,600 clones, approximately 80% being singletons. Tumor tissue was taken before any definitive surgery or chemotherapy was given. This CDR3 is 14 amino acids long. Germline-derived CDR1 and CDR2 are LGHNA and YSLEER. The V segment lost 3 bases and the J segment 5 bases; nucleotides outside the gene matches: 5. The material sequenced was tumor tissue. The genes are TRBV4-3 and TRBJ2-5; 8 nucleotides line up with TRBD1. This receptor was obtained from a human donor with high-grade serous ovarian cancer. CDR3 in DNA: TGCGCCAGCAGCCAGGGACAGGCTGGGGAGACCCAGTACTTC. Translated, it gives CASSQGQAGETQYF.